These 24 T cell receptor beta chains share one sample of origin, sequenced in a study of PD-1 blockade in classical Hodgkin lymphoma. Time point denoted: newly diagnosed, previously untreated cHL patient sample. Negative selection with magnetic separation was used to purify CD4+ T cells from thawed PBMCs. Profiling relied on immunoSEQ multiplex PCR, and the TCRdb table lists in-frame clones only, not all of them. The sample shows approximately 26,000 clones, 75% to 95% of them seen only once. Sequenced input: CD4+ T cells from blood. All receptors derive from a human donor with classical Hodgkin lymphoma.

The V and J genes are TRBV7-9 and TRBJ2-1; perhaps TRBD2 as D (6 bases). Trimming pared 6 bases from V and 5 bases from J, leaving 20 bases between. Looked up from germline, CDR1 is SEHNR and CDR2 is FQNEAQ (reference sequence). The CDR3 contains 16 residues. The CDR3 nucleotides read TGTGCCAGCAGTCGACCCCAGCGGGCGGGACACAATGAGCAGTTCTTC. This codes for CASSRPQRAGHNEQFF.

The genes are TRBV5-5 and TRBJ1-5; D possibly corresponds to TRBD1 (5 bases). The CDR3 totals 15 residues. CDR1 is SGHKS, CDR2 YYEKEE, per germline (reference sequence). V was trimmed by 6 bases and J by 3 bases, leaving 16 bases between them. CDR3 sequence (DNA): TGTGCCAGCAATGAAGGGGCTCTGGACAATCAGCCCCAGCATTTT. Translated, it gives CASNEGALDNQPQHF.

The CDR3 loop reads CASSSGRGLRGYTF. CDR3 nucleotides: TGTGCCAGCAGTAGCGGCAGGGGCCTTCGAGGCTACACCTTC. The chain carries TRBV2 and TRBJ1-2; tentative D call: TRBD1 (6 bases). Per germline, CDR1 SNHLY and CDR2 FYNNEI. Trimming shortened V by 5 bases and J by 8 bases, and 18 bases separated the two germline ends. The CDR3 runs to 14 residues.

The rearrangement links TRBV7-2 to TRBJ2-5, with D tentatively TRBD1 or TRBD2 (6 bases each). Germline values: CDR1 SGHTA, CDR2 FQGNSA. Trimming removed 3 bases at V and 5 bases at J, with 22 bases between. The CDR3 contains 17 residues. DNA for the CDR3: TGTGCCAGCAGCTTCCTTCCACCCCCGGGGGCGGGGGAGACCCAGTACTTC. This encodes CASSFLPPPGAGETQYF.

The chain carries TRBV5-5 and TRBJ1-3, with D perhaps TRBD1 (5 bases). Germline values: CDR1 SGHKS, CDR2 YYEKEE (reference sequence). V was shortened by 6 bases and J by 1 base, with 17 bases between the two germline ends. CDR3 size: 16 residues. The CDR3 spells CASKLSVEGSGNTIYF. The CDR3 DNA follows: TGTGCCAGCAAACTCAGCGTCGAGGGGTCTGGAAACACCATATATTTT.

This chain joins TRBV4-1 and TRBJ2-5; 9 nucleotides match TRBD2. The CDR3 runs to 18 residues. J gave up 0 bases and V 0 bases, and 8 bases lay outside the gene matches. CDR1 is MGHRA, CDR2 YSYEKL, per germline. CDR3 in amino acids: CASSQEQSGGPYQETQYF. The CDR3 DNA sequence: TGCGCCAGCAGCCAAGAGCAAAGCGGGGGGCCATACCAAGAGACCCAGTACTTC.

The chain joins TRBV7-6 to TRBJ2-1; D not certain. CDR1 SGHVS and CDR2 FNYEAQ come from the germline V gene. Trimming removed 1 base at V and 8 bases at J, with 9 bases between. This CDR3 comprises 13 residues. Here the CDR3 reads CASSLGRVHEQFF. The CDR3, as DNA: TGTGCCAGCAGCTTAGGCCGGGTCCATGAGCAGTTCTTC.

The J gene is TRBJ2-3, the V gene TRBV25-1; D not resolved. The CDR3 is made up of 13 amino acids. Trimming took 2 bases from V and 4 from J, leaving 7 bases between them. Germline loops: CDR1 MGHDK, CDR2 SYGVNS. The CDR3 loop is CASSETVSDTQYF. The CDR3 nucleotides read TGTGCCAGCAGTGAAACAGTCTCAGATACGCAGTATTTT.

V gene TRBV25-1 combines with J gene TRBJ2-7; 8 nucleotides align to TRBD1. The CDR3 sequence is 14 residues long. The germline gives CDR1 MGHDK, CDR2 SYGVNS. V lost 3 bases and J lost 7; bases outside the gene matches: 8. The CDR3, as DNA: TGTGCCAGCAGTGATCCGGACAGGGTAGTGGAGCAGTACTTC. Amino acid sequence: CASSDPDRVVEQYF.

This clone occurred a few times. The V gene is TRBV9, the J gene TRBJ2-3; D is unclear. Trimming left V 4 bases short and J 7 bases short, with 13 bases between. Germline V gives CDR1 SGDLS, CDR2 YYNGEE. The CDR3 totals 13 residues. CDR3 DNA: TGTGCCAGCAGCACCAGATCTAAAAATACGCAGTATTTT. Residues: CASSTRSKNTQYF. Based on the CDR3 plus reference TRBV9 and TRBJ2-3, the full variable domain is DSGVTQTPKHLITATGQRVTLRCSPRSGDLSVYWYQQSLDQGLQFLIQYYNGEERAKGNILERFSAQQFPDLHSELNLSSLELGDSALYFCASSTRSKNTQYFGPGTRLTVL.

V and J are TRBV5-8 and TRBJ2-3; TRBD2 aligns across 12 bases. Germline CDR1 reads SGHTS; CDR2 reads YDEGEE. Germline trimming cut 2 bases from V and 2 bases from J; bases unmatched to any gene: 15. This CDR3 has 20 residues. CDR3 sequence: CASSFTQHWTSGTYTDTQYF. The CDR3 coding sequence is TGTGCCAGCAGCTTCACTCAGCACTGGACTAGCGGGACTTACACAGATACGCAGTATTTT.

The CDR3 DNA reads as TGTGCCAGCAGTGGTTCCGGGACAGGGATTAACGAGCAGTACTTC. Amino acids: CASSGSGTGINEQYF. This chain joins TRBV2 and TRBJ2-7; 9 bases match TRBD1. J lost 5 bases, V lost 4 bases, and 9 bases had no gene match. This CDR3 region has 15 residues. Germline CDR1 is SNHLY and CDR2 is FYNNEI.

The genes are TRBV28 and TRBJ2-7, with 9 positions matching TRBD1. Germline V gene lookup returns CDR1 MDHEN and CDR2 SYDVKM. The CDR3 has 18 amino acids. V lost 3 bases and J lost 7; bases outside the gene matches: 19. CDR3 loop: CASSFPFLPGQGFGEQYF. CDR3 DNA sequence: TGTGCCAGCAGTTTCCCTTTTTTACCGGGACAGGGCTTCGGAGAGCAGTACTTC. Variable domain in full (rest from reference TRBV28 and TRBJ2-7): DVKVTQSSRYLVKRTGEKVFLECVQDMDHENMFWYRQDPGLGLRLIYFSYDVKMKEKGDIPEGYSVSREKKERFSLILESASTNQTSMYLCASSFPFLPGQGFGEQYFGPGTRLTVT.

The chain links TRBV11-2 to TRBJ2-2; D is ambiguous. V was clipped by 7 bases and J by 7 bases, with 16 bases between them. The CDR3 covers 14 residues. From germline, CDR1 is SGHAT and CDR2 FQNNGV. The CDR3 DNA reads TGTGCCAGCACCGAGGCCCGGTCTAGCGGGGAGCTGTTTTTT. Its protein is CASTEARSSGELFF. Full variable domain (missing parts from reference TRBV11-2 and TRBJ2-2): EAGVAQSPRYKIIEKRQSVAFWCNPISGHATLYWYQQILGQGPKLLIQFQNNGVVDDSQLPKDRFSAERLKGVDSTLKIQPAKLEDSAVYLCASTEARSSGELFFGEGSRLTVL.

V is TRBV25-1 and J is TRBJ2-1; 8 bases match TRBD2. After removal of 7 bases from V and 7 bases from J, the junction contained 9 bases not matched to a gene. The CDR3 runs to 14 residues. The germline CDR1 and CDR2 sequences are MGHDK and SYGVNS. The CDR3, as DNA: TGTGCCAGCACTCGGGGGGGGGCAGGGAATGAGCAGTTCTTC. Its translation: CASTRGGAGNEQFF.

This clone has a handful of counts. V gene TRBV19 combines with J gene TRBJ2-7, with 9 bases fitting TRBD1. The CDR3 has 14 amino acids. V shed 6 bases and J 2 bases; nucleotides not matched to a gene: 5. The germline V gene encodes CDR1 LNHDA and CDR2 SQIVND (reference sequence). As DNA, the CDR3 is TGTGCCAGTAGGCGGACAGGGGAAACCTACGAGCAGTACTTC. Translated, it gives CASRRTGETYEQYF.

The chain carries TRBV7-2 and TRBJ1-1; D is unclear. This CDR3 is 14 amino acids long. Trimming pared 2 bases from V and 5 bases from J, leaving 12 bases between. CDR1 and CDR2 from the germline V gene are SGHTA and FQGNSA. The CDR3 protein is CASSLKIGGTEAFF. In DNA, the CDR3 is TGTGCCAGCAGCTTAAAAATAGGAGGGACTGAAGCTTTCTTT.

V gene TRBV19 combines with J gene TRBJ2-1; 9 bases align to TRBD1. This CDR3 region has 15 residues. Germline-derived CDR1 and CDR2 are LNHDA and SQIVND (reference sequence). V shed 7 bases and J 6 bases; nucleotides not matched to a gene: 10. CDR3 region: CASTALGQGFNEQFF. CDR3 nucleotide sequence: TGTGCCAGTACCGCCTTGGGACAGGGTTTCAATGAGCAGTTCTTC.

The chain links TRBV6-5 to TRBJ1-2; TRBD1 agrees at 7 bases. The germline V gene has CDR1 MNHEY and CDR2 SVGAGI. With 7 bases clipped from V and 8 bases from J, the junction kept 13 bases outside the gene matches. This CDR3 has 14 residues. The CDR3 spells CASMSPDRVGGYTF. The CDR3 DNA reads TGTGCCAGCATGTCTCCCGACAGGGTTGGCGGCTACACCTTC.

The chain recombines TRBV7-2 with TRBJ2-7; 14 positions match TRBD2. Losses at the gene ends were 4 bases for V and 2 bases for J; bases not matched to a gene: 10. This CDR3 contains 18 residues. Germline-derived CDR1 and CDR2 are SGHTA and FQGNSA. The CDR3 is CASSSGTSGGTITYEQYF. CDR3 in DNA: TGTGCCAGCAGCTCCGGGACTAGCGGGGGCACAATCACCTACGAGCAGTACTTC.

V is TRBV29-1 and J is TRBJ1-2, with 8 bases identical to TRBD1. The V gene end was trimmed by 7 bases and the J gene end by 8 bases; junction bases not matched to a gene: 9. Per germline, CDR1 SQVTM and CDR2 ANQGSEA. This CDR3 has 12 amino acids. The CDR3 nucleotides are TGCAGCGAGCGAGGACAGGGCGGGGGCTACACCTTC. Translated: CSERGQGGGYTF.

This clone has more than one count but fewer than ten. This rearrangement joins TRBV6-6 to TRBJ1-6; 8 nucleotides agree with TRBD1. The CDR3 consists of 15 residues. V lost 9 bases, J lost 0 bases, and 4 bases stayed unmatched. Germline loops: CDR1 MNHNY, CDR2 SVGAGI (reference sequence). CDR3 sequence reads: CASRTGSSYNSPLHF. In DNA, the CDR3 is TGTGCCAGTCGGACAGGGAGCTCCTATAATTCACCCCTCCACTTT.

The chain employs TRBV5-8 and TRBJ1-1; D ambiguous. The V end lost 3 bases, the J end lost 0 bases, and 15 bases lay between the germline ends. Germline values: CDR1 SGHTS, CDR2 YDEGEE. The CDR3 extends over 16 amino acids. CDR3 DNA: TGTGCCAGCAGCTCGGGAAGGTACAGCTTGAACACTGAAGCTTTCTTT. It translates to CASSSGRYSLNTEAFF. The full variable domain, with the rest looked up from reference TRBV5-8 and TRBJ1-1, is EAGVTQSPTHLIKTRGQQATLRCSPISGHTSVYWYQQALGLGLQFLLWYDEGEERNRGNFPPRFSGRQFPNYSSELNVNALELEDSALYLCASSSGRYSLNTEAFFGQGTRLTVV.

This chain's CDR3 is CAINGLNTQYF. CDR3 DNA: TGTGCCATCAATGGCCTTAATACGCAGTATTTT. The V and J genes are TRBV6-1 and TRBJ2-3; D remains ambiguous. The ends were cut back, 10 bases at V and 7 bases at J, with 12 bases in the middle. CDR1 is MNHNS, CDR2 SASEGT, per germline. CDR3 size: 11 residues.